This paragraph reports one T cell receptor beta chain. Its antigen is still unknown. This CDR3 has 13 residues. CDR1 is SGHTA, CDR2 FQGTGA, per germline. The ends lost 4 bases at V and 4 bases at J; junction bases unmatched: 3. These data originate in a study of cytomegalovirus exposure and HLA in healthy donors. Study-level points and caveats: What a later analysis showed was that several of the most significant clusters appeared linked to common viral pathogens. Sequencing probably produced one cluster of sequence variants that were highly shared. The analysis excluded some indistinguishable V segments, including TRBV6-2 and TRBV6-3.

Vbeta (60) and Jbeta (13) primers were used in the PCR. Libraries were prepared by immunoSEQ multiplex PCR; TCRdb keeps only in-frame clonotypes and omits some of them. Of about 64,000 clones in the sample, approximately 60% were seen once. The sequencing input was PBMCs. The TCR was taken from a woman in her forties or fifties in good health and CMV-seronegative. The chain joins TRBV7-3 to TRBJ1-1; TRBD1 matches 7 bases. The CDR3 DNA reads TGTGCCAGCAGCTCCGACAGGGCCACTGAAGCTTTCTTT. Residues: CASSSDRATEAFF.